Following are 7 T cell receptor beta chains from one sample sequenced in a study of cytomegalovirus exposure and HLA in healthy donors. 13 Jbeta primers and 60 Vbeta primers were used for the PCR. Some clones are missing from TCRdb's copy, which holds only in-frame ones; the method was immunoSEQ multiplex PCR. The sample records approximately 100,000 clones, 77% being singletons. The sample comprised PBMCs. The receptors were gathered from a man aged 35-49 years in good health and CMV-seropositive.

A note on this clone: Germline is not matched at one junction end, which may reflect a read error. The chain has TRBV7-9 and TRBJ2-3; weak D call: TRBD2 (7 bases). The CDR3 extends over 16 amino acids. Germline V gene lookup returns CDR1 SEHNR and CDR2 FQNEAQ (reference sequence). CDR3: CSSSQSRRGGSDTQYF. As DNA, the CDR3 is TGTTCCAGCAGCCAGAGTCGGAGGGGGGGGTCAGATACGCAGTATTTT.

CDR3 loop: CASSDKMNTEAFF. DNA of the CDR3: TGTGCCAGCAGTGACAAAATGAACACTGAAGCTTTCTTT. The chain is built from TRBV6-1 and TRBJ1-1, with D unclear. The CDR3 has 13 amino acids. CDR1 MNHNS and CDR2 SASEGT come from the germline V gene. V lost 3 bases to trimming and J lost 0 bases, with 5 bases between them.

As for this clone: At one end, the junction sequence differs from germline, possibly due to a read error. This sequence joins TRBV7-9 and TRBJ2-3; TRBD2 agrees at 9 bases. The CDR3 sequence is 16 residues long. In germline, CDR1 is SEHNR, CDR2 FQNEAQ (reference sequence). As DNA, the CDR3 is TGTTCCAGCAGTCATAGGGGACTAGCAAATGCAGATACGCAGTATTTT. It is translated as CSSSHRGLANADTQYF.

CDR3 in amino acids: CASSETAGFRAKETQYF. The CDR3 DNA follows: TGTGCCAGCTCCGAGACAGCAGGGTTTAGGGCAAAAGAGACCCAGTACTTC. The chain employs TRBV14 and TRBJ2-5; weak D call: TRBD1 (5 bases). Germline values: CDR1 SGHDN, CDR2 FVKESK. This CDR3 has 17 residues. V lost 8 bases, J lost 3 bases, and 25 bases lay in between. Together with reference TRBV14 and TRBJ2-5, the CDR3 gives the full variable domain: EAGVTQFPSHSVIEKGQTVTLRCDPISGHDNLYWYRRVMGKEIKFLLHFVKESKQDESGMPNNRFLAERTGGTYSTLKVQPAELEDSGVYFCASSETAGFRAKETQYFGPGTRLLVL.

The rearrangement links TRBV5-4 to TRBJ2-5; 7 positions agree with TRBD1. V shed 4 bases and J 3 bases; nucleotides not matched to a gene: 6. This CDR3 has 14 residues. CDR1 and CDR2 from the germline V gene are SGHNT and YYREEE (reference sequence). The CDR3 region is CASSMDRMEETQYF. The CDR3 nucleotides read TGTGCCAGCAGCATGGACAGGATGGAAGAGACCCAGTACTTC.

In this sample, this clone turned up a few times. The chain links TRBV28 to TRBJ1-2, with D possibly TRBD1 on 6 matching bases. CDR1 MDHEN and CDR2 SYDVKM come from the germline V gene. Trimming left V 7 bases short and J 5 bases short, with 11 bases between. This CDR3 is 12 amino acids long. CDR3: CASNRQEYGYTF. The CDR3, as DNA: TGTGCCAGCAACCGACAGGAGTATGGCTACACCTTC.

This clone was observed at least ten times. The chain links TRBV6-6 to TRBJ1-1; D possibly corresponds to TRBD1 (5 bases). The CDR3 extends over 15 amino acids. Trimming removed 4 bases from V and 3 bases from J, with 15 bases in between. Per germline, CDR1 MNHNY and CDR2 SVGAGI (reference sequence). The CDR3: CASSSRVMVDTEAFF. CDR3 bases: TGTGCCAGCAGTTCCAGGGTGATGGTCGACACTGAAGCTTTCTTT.